The entry below describes one T cell receptor beta chain. Its antigen is not known. Within the sample, other DNA sequences also encode this same CDR3. This sample is part of a study of T cell responses to AZD1222 COVID-19 vaccine. Study-level findings and limits: Close to half of all spike-specific TCRs reportedly target regions of the variants that are unmutated. Seropositive AZD1222 recipients at baseline numbered only six or seven. Spike-specific TCR breadth and depth were elevated following two AZD1222 doses. Donor demographics were predominantly white British with a female majority; clonal diversity may be underestimated.

Trimming removed 4 bases from V and 3 bases from J, with 2 bases in between. Germline CDR1 is SNHLY and CDR2 is FYNNEI. CDR3 size: 11 residues. This table comes from immunoSEQ multiplex PCR, and its TCRdb copy is limited to in-frame clones, with some not included. The table shows 110,000 to 150,000 clones, with about 93% occurring only once. The receptor comes from an adult in good health. The chain is built from TRBV2 and TRBJ2-3; the D is unclear. Sequences were derived from peripheral blood, sampled on day 0 of AZD1222 vaccination. DNA for the CDR3: TGTGCCAGCAGTGTGACAGATACGCAGTATTTT. Translating it yields CASSVTDTQYF.